A selection of T cell receptor beta chains follows, all from one sample in a study of cytomegalovirus exposure and HLA in healthy donors. TCRdb's table, derived via immunoSEQ multiplex PCR, lists solely in-frame clones and lacks some. This table has a few hundred thousand clones, just over 85% appearing once. The specimen sequenced was PBMCs. These receptors were collected from a woman between 18 and 29 years old in good health and CMV-seronegative. The CDR3 runs from the conserved cysteine through the conserved F or W. Each record gives: CDR3 protein, V gene, J gene, clone size. Rows give clone size only sometimes, using once, few, many, or a class for an expanded clone.

CDR3aa: CASRAHDNEQFF; v_gene: TRBV7-9; j_gene: TRBJ2-1; abundance: few
CDR3aa: CASSIRREVSHSSYEQYF; v_gene: TRBV19; j_gene: TRBJ2-7; abundance: once
CDR3aa: CASSLSVTSWGNEQFF; v_gene: TRBV27; j_gene: TRBJ2-1; abundance: -
CDR3aa: CASSARDSSQLGGYTF; v_gene: TRBV6-1; j_gene: TRBJ1-2; abundance: once
CDR3aa: CASGIRERYSNQPQHF; v_gene: TRBV5-5; j_gene: TRBJ1-5; abundance: -
CDR3aa: CASSRRGSTEAFF; v_gene: TRBV27; j_gene: TRBJ1-1; abundance: -
CDR3aa: CASSLRLAGEETQYF; v_gene: TRBV5-1; j_gene: TRBJ2-5; abundance: -
CDR3aa: CASRLQGGSYEQYF; v_gene: TRBV28; j_gene: TRBJ2-7; abundance: once
CDR3aa: CASSLNTVQGGTEAFF; v_gene: TRBV5-1; j_gene: TRBJ1-1; abundance: -
CDR3aa: CASSLWEGADTQYF; v_gene: TRBV5-8; j_gene: TRBJ2-3; abundance: -
CDR3aa: CASSRTRRGVGTNEKLFF; v_gene: TRBV27; j_gene: TRBJ1-4; abundance: -
CDR3aa: CSAGQGGGTEAFF; v_gene: TRBV29-1; j_gene: TRBJ1-1; abundance: -
CDR3aa: CATSRDRAGTEAFF; v_gene: TRBV15; j_gene: TRBJ1-1; abundance: -
CDR3aa: CASKRTGPAAEAFF; v_gene: TRBV6-5; j_gene: TRBJ1-1; abundance: -
CDR3aa: CASSGGLGVGSNQPQHF; v_gene: TRBV5-8; j_gene: TRBJ1-5; abundance: -
CDR3aa: CASPEEGGRPSAF; v_gene: TRBV7-9; j_gene: TRBJ1-1; abundance: -
CDR3aa: CASTAGVNQPQHF; v_gene: TRBV19; j_gene: TRBJ1-5; abundance: -